The T cell receptor (beta chain) described here comes from a study of CD8 T cells in Susac syndrome. CDR3 size: 14 residues. The germline gives CDR1 LGHDT, CDR2 YNNKEL (reference sequence). J lost 7 bases, V lost 2 bases, and 2 bases had no gene match. Random hexamers were used to reverse transcribe an amount of roughly 0.45 to 1 ug RNA. An immunoSEQ multiplex PCR generated amplified TCR beta CDR3 products spanning 54 Vbeta and 13 Jbeta. Via MiXCR, TCRdb re-called the immunoSEQ multiplex PCR reads, giving one row per CDR3 protein. The sample has some 110,000 distinct CDR3 sequences, approximately 96% seen once. CD8+ and CD4+ blood T cells underwent TCR beta sequencing. TEMRA cells were FACS-enriched and CD8+ and CD4+ T cells negatively isolated.

Sequencing input: CD4+ T cells from PBMCs. This clonotype was obtained from a human donor in good health. The V and J genes are TRBV3-1 and TRBJ1-4; 9 nucleotides align to TRBD1. CDR3 amino acids: CASSQRDRVEKLFF. CDR3 nucleotide sequence: TGTGCCAGCAGCCAACGGGACAGGGTTGAAAAACTGTTTTTT.